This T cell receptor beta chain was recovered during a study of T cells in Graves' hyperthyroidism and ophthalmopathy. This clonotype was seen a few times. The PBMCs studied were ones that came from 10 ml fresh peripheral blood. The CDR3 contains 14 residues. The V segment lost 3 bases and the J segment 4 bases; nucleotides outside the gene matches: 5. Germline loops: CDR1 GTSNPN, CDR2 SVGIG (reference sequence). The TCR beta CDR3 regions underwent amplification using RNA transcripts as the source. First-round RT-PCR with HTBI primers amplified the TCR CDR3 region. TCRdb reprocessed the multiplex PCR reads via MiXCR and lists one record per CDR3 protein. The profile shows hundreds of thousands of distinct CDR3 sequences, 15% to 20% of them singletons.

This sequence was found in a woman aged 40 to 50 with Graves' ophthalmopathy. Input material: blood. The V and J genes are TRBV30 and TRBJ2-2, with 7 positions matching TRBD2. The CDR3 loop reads CAWSGTIFTGELFF. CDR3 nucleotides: TGTGCCTGGAGCGGGACTATTTTCACCGGGGAGCTGTTTTTT.